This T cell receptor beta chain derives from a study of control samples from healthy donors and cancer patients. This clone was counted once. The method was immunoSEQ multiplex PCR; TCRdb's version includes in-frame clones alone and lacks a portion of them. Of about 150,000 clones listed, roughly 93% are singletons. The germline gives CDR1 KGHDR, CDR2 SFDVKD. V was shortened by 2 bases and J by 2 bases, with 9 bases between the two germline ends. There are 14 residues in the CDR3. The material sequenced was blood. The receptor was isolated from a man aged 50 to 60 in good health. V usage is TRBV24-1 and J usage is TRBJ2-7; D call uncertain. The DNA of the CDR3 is TGTGCCACCAGTGATTCAGGACGGACCTACGAGCAGTACTTC. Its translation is CATSDSGRTYEQYF.